This entry lists 5 T cell receptor beta chains sequenced from one sample in a study of T cell responses to AZD1222 COVID-19 vaccine. Sequencing was performed with immunoSEQ multiplex PCR; in TCRdb, only in-frame clones are kept and a portion is missing. This table has about 60,000 clones, 86% appearing once. This specimen consisted of peripheral blood, obtained 28 days after the second AZD1222 dose. Source of these receptors: an adult who received the AZD1222 COVID-19 vaccine.

The V call is TRBV19, the J call TRBJ2-1; D not certain. There are 12 residues in the CDR3. Germline V gene lookup returns CDR1 LNHDA and CDR2 SQIVND (reference sequence). V was cut by 7 bases and J by 4 bases, with 8 bases left in between. The CDR3 bases are TGTGCCAGTAACCCCGGATACAATGAGCAGTTCTTC. Its translation is CASNPGYNEQFF.

The chain couples TRBV11-3 to TRBJ2-2; D may be TRBD2 (6 bases). Germline-derived CDR1 and CDR2 are SGHNT and YENEEA. V dropped 2 bases and J dropped 7 bases, with 11 bases sitting between them. The CDR3 extends over 14 amino acids. The CDR3 sequence: CASSLPGGIGELFF. For the CDR3, the DNA is TGTGCCAGCAGCTTACCCGGGGGAATCGGGGAGCTGTTTTTT.

The chain combines TRBV10-3 with TRBJ2-1, with 11 bases matching TRBD2. The trim removed 0 bases at V and 10 bases at J, leaving 14 bases unmatched. Germline assignment: CDR1 ENHRY and CDR2 SYGVKD. This CDR3 is 18 amino acids long. Written as DNA, the CDR3 is TGTGCCATCAGTGAGTCACTCCTAGCGGGAGGTTCCTCGAGGGAGCAGTTCTTC. Residues: CAISESLLAGGSSREQFF.

This chain uses TRBV7-9 with TRBJ1-5; D might be TRBD1 (5 bases). There are 15 residues in the CDR3. V was pared by 1 base and J by 7 bases, with 14 bases between. The germline V gene has CDR1 SEHNR and CDR2 FQNEAQ (reference sequence). This chain's CDR3 is CASSLGGAAGQPQHF. Written as DNA, the CDR3 is TGTGCCAGCAGCTTAGGGGGCGCTGCGGGACAGCCCCAGCATTTT. Drawing the rest from reference TRBV7-9 and TRBJ1-5, the complete variable domain is DTGVSQNPRHKITKRGQNVTFRCDPISEHNRLYWYRQTLGQGPEFLTYFQNEAQLEKSRLLSDRFSAERPKGSFSTLEIQRTEQGDSAMYLCASSLGGAAGQPQHFGDGTRLSIL.

This chain uses TRBV4-2 with TRBJ1-2, with 10 nucleotides matching TRBD1. This CDR3 spans 14 amino acids. Germline lookup yields CDR1 LGHNA and CDR2 YNFKEQ. V trimming: 4 bases; J trimming: 8 bases; junction bases outside the gene matches: 7. The CDR3 coding sequence is TGTGCCAGCAGCCGGGACAGGGGCCCGGGGGGCTACACCTTC. It yields the protein CASSRDRGPGGYTF.